This T cell receptor beta chain was captured by sequencing in a study of blood T cell repertoires in COVID-19. Study-level background: Samples taken during acute and convalescent COVID-19 were collected in the United States, Italy and Spain. From T cells, B-cell-depleted T cells, or PBMCs came the material, which was cDNA or gDNA.

Recruited during active infection, patients (from Seattle) were subsequently followed longitudinally. In the authors' workflow: The assay estimated nucleated cells by amplifying reference gene primers. The assay was immunoSEQ multiplex PCR, and TCRdb's table has in-frame clones only and misses some. That table gives V, J and clone size, and the DNA gave D and trimming. The sample holds around 270,000 clones, about 88% seen once. Germline-derived CDR1 and CDR2 are DFQATT and SNEGSKA (reference sequence). CDR3 length: 16 amino acids. The V and J ends lost 5 bases and 0 bases, in that order; junction bases with no gene match: 7.

The receptor was isolated from a woman aged 55-75 years with COVID-19, enrolled during active disease. The specimen was peripheral blood. This chain connects TRBV20-1 to TRBJ2-1; 10 nucleotides agree with TRBD2. The chain's CDR3 is CSAGETSGFSYNEQFF. The DNA of the CDR3 is TGCAGTGCTGGTGAGACTAGCGGGTTCTCCTACAATGAGCAGTTCTTC.